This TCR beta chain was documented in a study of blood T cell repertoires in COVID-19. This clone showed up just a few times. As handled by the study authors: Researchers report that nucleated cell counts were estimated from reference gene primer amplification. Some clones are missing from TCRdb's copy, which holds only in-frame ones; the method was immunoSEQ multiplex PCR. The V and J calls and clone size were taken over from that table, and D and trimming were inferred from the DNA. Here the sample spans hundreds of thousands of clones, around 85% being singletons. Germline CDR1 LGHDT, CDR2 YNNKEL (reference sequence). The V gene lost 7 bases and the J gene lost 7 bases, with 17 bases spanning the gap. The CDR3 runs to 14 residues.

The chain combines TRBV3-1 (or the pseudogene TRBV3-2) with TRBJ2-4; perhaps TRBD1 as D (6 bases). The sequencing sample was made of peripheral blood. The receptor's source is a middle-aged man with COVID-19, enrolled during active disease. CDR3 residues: CASTLTGLNNIQYF. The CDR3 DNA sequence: TGTGCCAGCACCCTGACAGGACTGAATAACATTCAGTACTTC.